The clone carrying this T cell receptor beta chain has at least ten counts. In TCRdb, the 5' RACE reads were re-called with MiXCR into one record per CDR3 protein. Among 35,000 to 45,000 distinct CDR3 sequences listed, 4% to 5% were seen once. This entry comes from a study of T cells of healthy individuals. Deletions cut 1 base from V and 1 base from J, with 10 bases between. Looked up from germline, CDR1 is SEHNR and CDR2 is FQNEAQ (reference sequence). There are 15 residues in the CDR3. The chain is built from TRBV7-9 and TRBJ1-1; D ambiguous. The source of this sequence is a human donor in good health. The CDR3 sequence: CASSLGAKSNTEAFF. The DNA for the CDR3 is TGTGCCAGCAGCTTAGGCGCGAAATCGAACACTGAAGCTTTCTTT.